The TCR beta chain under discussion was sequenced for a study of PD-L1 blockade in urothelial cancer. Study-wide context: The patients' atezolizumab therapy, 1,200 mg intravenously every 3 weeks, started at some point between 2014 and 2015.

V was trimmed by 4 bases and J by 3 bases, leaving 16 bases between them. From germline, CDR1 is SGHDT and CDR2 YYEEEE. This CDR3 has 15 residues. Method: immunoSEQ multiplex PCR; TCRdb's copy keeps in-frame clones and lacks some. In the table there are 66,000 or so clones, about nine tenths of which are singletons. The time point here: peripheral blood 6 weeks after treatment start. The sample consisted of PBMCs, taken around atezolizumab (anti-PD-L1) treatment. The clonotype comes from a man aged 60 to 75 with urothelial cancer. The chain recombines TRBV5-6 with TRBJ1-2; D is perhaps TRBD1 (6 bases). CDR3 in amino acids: CASSPLGGGDYGYTF. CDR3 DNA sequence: TGTGCCAGCAGCCCCCTAGGAGGGGGGGACTATGGCTACACCTTC.